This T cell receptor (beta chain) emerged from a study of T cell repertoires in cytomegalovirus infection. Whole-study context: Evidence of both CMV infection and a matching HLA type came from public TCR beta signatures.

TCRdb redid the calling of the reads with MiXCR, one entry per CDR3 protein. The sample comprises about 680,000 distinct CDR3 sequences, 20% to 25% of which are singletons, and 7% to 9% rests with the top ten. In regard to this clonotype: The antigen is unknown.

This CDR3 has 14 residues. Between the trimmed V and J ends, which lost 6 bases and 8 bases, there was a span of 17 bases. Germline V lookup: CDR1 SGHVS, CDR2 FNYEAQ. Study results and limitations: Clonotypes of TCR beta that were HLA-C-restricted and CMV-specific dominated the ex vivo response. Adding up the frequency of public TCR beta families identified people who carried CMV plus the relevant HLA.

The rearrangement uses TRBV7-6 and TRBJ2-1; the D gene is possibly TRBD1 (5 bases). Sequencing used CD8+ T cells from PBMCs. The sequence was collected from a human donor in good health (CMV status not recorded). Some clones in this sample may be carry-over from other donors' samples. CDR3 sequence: CASSHLTSRDEQFF. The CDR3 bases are TGTGCCAGCAGTCACCTCACTTCCAGGGATGAGCAGTTCTTC.